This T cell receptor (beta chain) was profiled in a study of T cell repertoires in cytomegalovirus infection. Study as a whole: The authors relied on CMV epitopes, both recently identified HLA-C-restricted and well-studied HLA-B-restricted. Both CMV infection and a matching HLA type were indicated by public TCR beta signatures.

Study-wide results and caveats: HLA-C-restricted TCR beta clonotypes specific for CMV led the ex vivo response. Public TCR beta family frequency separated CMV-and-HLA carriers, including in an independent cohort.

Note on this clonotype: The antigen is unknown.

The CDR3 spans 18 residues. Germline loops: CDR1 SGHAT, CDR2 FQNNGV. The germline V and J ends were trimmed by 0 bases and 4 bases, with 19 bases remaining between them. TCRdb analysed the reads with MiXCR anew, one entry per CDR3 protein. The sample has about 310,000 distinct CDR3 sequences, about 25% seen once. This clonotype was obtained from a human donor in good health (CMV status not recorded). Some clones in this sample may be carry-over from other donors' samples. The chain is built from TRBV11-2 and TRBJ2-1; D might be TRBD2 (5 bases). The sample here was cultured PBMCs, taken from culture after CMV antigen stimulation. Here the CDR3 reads CASSLDSIGQDLYNEQFF. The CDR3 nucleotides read TGTGCCAGCAGCTTAGATTCGATTGGGCAGGACTTATACAATGAGCAGTTCTTC.